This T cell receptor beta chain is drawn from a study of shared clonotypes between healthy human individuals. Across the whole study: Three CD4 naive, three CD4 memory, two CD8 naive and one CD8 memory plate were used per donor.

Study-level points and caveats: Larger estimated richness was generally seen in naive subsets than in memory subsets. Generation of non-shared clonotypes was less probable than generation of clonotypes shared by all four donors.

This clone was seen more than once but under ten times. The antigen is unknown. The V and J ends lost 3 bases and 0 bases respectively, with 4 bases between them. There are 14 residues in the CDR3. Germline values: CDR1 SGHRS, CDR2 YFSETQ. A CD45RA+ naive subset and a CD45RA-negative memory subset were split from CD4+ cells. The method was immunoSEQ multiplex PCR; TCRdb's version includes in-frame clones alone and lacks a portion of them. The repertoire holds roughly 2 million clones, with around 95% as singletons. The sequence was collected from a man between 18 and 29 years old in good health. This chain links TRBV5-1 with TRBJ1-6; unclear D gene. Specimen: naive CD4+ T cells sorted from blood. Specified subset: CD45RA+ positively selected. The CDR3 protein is CASSWSSYNSPLHF. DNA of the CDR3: TGCGCCAGCAGCTGGAGCTCCTATAATTCACCCCTCCACTTT. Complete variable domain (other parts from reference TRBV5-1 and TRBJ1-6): KAGVTQTPRYLIKTRGQQVTLSCSPISGHRSVSWYQQTPGQGLQFLFEYFSETQRNKGNFPGRFSGRQFSNSRSEMNVSTLELGDSALYLCASSWSSYNSPLHFGNGTRLTVT.